The 11 T cell receptor beta chains in this list originate from one sample, sequenced in a study of vaccination and CD4 T cells after COVID-19. MiXCR was run by TCRdb on the PCR reads, yielding one entry per CDR3 protein. The sample has around 15,000 distinct CDR3 sequences, 66% seen once. Sequencing was performed on CD4+ T cells from blood, taken after SARS-CoV-2 vaccination. These receptors originate from a human donor who had recovered from COVID-19.

The gene calls are TRBV6-1 and TRBJ1-2; 8 positions match TRBD1. Germline V gene sequence: CDR1 MNHNS, CDR2 SASEGT. The CDR3 sequence is 14 residues long. V lost 4 bases, J lost 4 bases, and 5 bases stayed unmatched. The CDR3 reads CASSGGQGTYGYTF. In DNA, the CDR3 is TGTGCCAGCAGTGGAGGACAGGGAACCTATGGCTACACCTTC.

The V and J genes are TRBV12-3 or TRBV12-4 and TRBJ1-2; D ambiguous. This CDR3 has 13 amino acids. With 6 bases removed from V and 4 bases from J, the gap between germline ends came to 12 bases. CDR3 in DNA: TGTGCCAGCAGCTGGGGTCGGACCTATGGCTACACCTTC. Translating gives CASSWGRTYGYTF.

The chain recombines TRBV20-1 with TRBJ2-7, with 10 bases lining up with TRBD2. Per the germline V gene, CDR1 is DFQATT and CDR2 is SNEGSKA (reference sequence). The CDR3 spans 18 residues. Trimming at V came to 1 base and at J to 6 bases, leaving 18 bases not matched to a gene. For the CDR3, the DNA is TGCAGTGCTAGAGGACAGGGAGGGCTAGCGGGAGACCTGGGCGAGCAGTACTTC. Protein product: CSARGQGGLAGDLGEQYF.

This rearrangement joins TRBV7-2 to TRBJ2-1, with D uncertain. The CDR3 sequence is 12 residues long. V was cut by 1 base and J by 9 bases, with 7 bases left in between. The germline V gene encodes CDR1 SGHTA and CDR2 FQGNSA. The CDR3 nucleotides are TGTGCCAGCAGCTTAGTATCGAGTGAGCAGTTCTTC. It is translated as CASSLVSSEQFF.

A few counts support this clonotype. This rearrangement joins TRBV27 to TRBJ2-2, with TRBD2 matching over 13 bases. The germline V gene encodes CDR1 MNHEY and CDR2 SMNVEV (reference sequence). The CDR3 runs to 21 residues. V was pared by 0 bases and J by 0 bases, with 10 bases of the junction left unmatched. As DNA, the CDR3 is TGTGCCAGCAGTTTATCTATCCCACTAGCGGGAGGGCTACCGAACACCGGGGAGCTGTTTTTT. Its protein product is CASSLSIPLAGGLPNTGELFF.

Only one count was recorded for this clonotype. V usage is TRBV11-3 and J usage is TRBJ2-2, with D perhaps given as TRBD1 or TRBD2 (5 bases each). The CDR3 is made up of 15 amino acids. Germline V gene lookup returns CDR1 SGHNT and CDR2 YENEEA. V gave up 1 base and J gave up 6 bases, with 12 bases separating them. CDR3 region: CASSLGGVRAGELFF. Written as DNA, the CDR3 is TGTGCCAGCAGCTTAGGGGGAGTCAGGGCCGGGGAGCTGTTTTTT.

Details on this clonotype: An end of the junction does not agree with germline; a read error may underlie this. This chain connects TRBV19 to TRBJ1-1; TRBD1 matches 7 bases. CDR3 length equals 15 residues. In germline, CDR1 is LNHDA, CDR2 SQIVND (reference sequence). Written as DNA, the CDR3 is TGTGCCAGTAGTACTACAGGGGCTACGAACACTGAAGCTCTCTTT. Amino acids: CASSTTGATNTEALF.

V and J are TRBV2 and TRBJ1-2, with 9 bases aligning to TRBD1. J gave up 7 bases and V 6 bases, and 12 bases lay outside the gene matches. This CDR3 spans 15 amino acids. From germline, CDR1 is SNHLY and CDR2 FYNNEI. The CDR3 sequence: CASRDSGTGTSGYTF. The CDR3 region has the DNA TGTGCCAGCAGGGACTCCGGGACAGGGACCTCTGGCTACACCTTC.

The CDR3 DNA sequence: TGCAGTGCTAGGGCCTCTATGGGGGTACGTTTGGGCTCCTACAATGAGCAGTTCTTC. Translated: CSARASMGVRLGSYNEQFF. The chain combines TRBV20-1 with TRBJ2-1; either TRBD1 or TRBD2 may fit D (5 bases each). The CDR3 totals 19 residues. The V end lost 3 bases, the J end lost 0 bases, and 24 bases lay between the germline ends. Germline V gene data show CDR1 as DFQATT and CDR2 as SNEGSKA (reference sequence).

The chain combines TRBV5-1 with TRBJ1-2, with no clear D. The V gene's germline CDR1 is SGHRS and CDR2 YFSETQ. V lost 5 bases, J lost 0 bases, and 8 bases lay in between. This CDR3 region has 13 residues. CDR3 nucleotides: TGCGCCAGCAGAATACACCCTAACTATGGCTACACCTTC. Protein product: CASRIHPNYGYTF. Looking up the rest from reference TRBV5-1 and TRBJ1-2 gives the full variable domain: KAGVTQTPRYLIKTRGQQVTLSCSPISGHRSVSWYQQTPGQGLQFLFEYFSETQRNKGNFPGRFSGRQFSNSRSEMNVSTLELGDSALYLCASRIHPNYGYTFGSGTRLTVV.

This clonotype was seen more than once but under ten times. CDR3 DNA sequence: TGTGCCATCAGTGAGGTACAGGGGGGGGCCACTGAAGCTTTCTTT. It translates to CAISEVQGGATEAFF. This chain links TRBV10-3 with TRBJ1-1, with 8 bases aligning to TRBD1. With V trimmed by 2 bases and J by 4 bases, 6 bases remained unmatched. The germline V gene encodes CDR1 ENHRY and CDR2 SYGVKD. The CDR3 spans 15 residues.